This TCR beta chain was retrieved from a study of early stage breast cancer tumors. V lost 0 bases and J 1 base, leaving 15 bases between the germline ends. CDR1 is SGHRS and CDR2 is YFSETQ in the germline V gene. The CDR3 consists of 17 residues. Generated by immunoSEQ multiplex PCR, the TCRdb table keeps only in-frame clones and is missing some. The sample lists roughly 40,000 clones, about 78% occurring once. The rearrangement uses TRBV5-1 and TRBJ2-3; D may be TRBD2 (5 bases). This receptor was taken from a person aged 45 to 60 with breast cancer. Sequencing was performed on blood. CDR3 sequence: CASSLEGRTPGTDTQYF. The CDR3 coding sequence is TGCGCCAGCAGCTTGGAGGGCCGGACTCCGGGCACAGATACGCAGTATTTT.